This T cell receptor beta chain was found in a study of T-cell memory formation after mild COVID-19. Looking at the study overall: Largely, TCR clusters stayed within a single donor.

About this clonotype: No antigen is known for it.

Germline CDR1 and CDR2: SGDLS and YYNGEE. The CDR3 contains 14 residues. V lost 5 bases, J lost 5 bases, and 11 bases lay in between. General study points: Contracting clones from day 15 to 85 had balanced CD4/CD8; later expanders favoured CD4+. Mainly CM and EM harbored the contracting CD4+ clones; mainly EMRA harbored the CD8+ ones. Researchers could not confirm that second-wave clones peaking on day 37 targeted SARS-CoV-2.

TCRdb itself ran the 5' RACE reads through MiXCR, one entry per CDR3 protein. This table has 100,000 to 150,000 distinct CDR3 sequences, more than 15% appearing once. The source is a man younger than 30 who had mild COVID-19 (a few samples of this study predate the infection). Cell type and time point are not known. Sample: PBMCs or a T cell subset sorted from them (not recorded which). This rearrangement joins TRBV9 to TRBJ1-6, with D unclear. The CDR3 loop is CASRSGLNNSPLHF. DNA for the CDR3: TGTGCCAGCAGGTCCGGGCTGAATAATTCACCCCTCCACTTT.